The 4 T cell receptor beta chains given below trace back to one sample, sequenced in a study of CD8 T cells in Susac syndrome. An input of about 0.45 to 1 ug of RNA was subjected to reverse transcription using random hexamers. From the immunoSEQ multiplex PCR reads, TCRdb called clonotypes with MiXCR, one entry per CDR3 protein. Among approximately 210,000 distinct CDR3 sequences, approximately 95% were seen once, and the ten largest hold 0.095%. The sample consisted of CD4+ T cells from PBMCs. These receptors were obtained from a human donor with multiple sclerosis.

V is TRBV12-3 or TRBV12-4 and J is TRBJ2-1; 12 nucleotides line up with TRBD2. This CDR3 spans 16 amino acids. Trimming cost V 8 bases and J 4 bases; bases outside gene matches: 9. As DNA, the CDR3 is TGTGCCAGCGGAAGACTAGCGGGGGCCCTATACAATGAGCAGTTCTTC. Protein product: CASGRLAGALYNEQFF.

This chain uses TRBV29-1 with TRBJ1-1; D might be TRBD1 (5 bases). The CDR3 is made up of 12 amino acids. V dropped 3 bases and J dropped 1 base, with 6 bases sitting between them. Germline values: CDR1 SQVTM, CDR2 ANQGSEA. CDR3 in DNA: TGCAGCGTTGACCAGGGGAACACTGAAGCTTTCTTT. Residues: CSVDQGNTEAFF. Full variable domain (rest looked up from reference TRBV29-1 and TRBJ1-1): SAVISQKPSRDICQRGTSLTIQCQVDSQVTMMFWYRQQPGQSLTLIATANQGSEATYESGFVIDKFPISRPNLTFSTLTVSNMSPEDSSIYLCSVDQGNTEAFFGQGTRLTVV.

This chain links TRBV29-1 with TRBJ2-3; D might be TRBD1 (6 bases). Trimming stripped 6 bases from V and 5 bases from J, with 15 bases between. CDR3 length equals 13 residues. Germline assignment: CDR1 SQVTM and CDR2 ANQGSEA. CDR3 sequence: CSVVTGSGDTQYF. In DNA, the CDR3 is TGCAGCGTGGTGACAGGCTCAGGAGATACGCAGTATTTT.

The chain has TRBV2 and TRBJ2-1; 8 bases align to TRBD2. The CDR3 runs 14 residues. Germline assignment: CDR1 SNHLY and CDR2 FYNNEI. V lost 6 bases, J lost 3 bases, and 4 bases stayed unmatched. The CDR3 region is CASRLAESYNEQFF. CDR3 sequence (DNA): TGTGCCAGCAGACTAGCGGAGAGCTACAATGAGCAGTTCTTC.